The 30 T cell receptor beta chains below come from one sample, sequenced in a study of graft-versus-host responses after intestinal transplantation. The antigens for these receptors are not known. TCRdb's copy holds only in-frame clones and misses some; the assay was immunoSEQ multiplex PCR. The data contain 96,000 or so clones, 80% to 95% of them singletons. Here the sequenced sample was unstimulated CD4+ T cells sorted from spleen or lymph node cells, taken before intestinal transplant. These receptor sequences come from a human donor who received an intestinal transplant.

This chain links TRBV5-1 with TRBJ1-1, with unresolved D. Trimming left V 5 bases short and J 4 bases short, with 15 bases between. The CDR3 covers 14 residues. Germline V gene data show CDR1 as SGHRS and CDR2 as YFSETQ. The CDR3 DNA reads TGCGCCAGCAGTTATTTAGAGGGAGGCACTGAAGCTTTCTTT. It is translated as CASSYLEGGTEAFF.

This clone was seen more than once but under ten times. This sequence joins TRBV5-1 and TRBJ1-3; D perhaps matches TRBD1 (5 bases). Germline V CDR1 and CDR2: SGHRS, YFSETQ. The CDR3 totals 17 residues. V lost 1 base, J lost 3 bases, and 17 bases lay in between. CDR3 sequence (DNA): TGCGCCAGCAGCTTGCTTGACTCATCCAGGGTTGGAAACACCATATATTTT. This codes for CASSLLDSSRVGNTIYF.

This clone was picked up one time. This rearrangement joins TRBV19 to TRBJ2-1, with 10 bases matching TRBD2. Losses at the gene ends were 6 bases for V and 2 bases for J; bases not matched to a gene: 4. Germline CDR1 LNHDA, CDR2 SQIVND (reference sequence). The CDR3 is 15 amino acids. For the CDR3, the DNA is TGTGCCAGTAGACCCACTAGCGGGGCCTACAATGAGCAGTTCTTC. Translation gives CASRPTSGAYNEQFF.

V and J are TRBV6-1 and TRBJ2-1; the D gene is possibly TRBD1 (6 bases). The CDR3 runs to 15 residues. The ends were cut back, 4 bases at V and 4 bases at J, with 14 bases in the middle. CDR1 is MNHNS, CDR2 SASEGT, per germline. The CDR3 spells CASSAQGTRYNEQFF. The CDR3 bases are TGTGCCAGCAGTGCCCAGGGGACGAGGTACAATGAGCAGTTCTTC.

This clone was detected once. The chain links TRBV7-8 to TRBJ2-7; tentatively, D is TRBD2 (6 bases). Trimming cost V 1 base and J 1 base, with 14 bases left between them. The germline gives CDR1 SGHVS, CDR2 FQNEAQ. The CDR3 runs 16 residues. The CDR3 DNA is TGTGCCAGCAGCTTAGTCGGGGGAGACGTATCCTACGAGCAGTACTTC. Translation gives CASSLVGGDVSYEQYF.

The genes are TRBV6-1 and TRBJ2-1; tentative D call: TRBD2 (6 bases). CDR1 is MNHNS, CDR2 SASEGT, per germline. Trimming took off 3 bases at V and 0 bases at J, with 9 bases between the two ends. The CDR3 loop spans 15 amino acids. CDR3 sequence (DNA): TGTGCCAGCAGTGACCGGCGGGGCTCCTACAATGAGCAGTTCTTC. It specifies CASSDRRGSYNEQFF.

This CDR3 is CASSQEIGGEWYGYTF. As DNA, the CDR3 is TGTGCCAGCAGCCAAGAAATAGGCGGGGAGTGGTATGGCTACACCTTC. The chain joins TRBV5-6 to TRBJ1-2; D call uncertain. Germline CDR1 and CDR2: SGHDT and YYEEEE. V lost 4 bases and J 5 bases, leaving 21 bases between the germline ends. This CDR3 has 16 amino acids.

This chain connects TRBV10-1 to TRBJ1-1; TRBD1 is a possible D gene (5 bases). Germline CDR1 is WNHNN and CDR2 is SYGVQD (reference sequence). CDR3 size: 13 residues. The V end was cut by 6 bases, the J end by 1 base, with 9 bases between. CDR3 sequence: CASSTQGNTEAFF. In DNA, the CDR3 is TGCGCCAGCAGCACCCAGGGGAACACTGAAGCTTTCTTT.

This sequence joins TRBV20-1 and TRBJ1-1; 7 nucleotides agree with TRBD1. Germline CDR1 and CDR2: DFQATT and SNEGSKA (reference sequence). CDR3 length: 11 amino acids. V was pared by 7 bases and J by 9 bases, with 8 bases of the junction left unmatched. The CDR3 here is CSGAGGGKAFF. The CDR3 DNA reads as TGCAGTGGGGCAGGGGGTGGTAAAGCTTTCTTT.

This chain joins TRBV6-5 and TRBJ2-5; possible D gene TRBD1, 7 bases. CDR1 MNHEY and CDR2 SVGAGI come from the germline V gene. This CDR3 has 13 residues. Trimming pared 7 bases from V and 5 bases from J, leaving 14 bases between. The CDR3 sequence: CASTRTGGETQYF. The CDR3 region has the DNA TGTGCCAGCACTCGGACAGGAGGGGAGACCCAGTACTTC.

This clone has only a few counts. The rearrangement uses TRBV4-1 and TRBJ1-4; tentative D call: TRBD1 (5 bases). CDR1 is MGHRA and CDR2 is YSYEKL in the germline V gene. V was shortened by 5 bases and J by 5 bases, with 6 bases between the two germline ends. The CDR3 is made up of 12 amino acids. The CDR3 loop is CASSWTNEKLFF. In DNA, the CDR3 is TGCGCCAGCAGCTGGACAAATGAAAAACTGTTTTTT.

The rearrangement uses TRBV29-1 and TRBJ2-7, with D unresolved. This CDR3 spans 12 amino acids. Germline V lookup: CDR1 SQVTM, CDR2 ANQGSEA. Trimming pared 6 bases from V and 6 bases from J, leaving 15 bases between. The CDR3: CSVTVSLVEQYF. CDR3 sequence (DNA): TGCAGCGTCACTGTCTCTTTGGTCGAGCAGTACTTC.

CDR3 sequence (DNA): TGTGCCAGCAGTGGTCGGGAGGGATCTCGAGCTTTCTTT. Translation gives CASSGREGSRAFF. The chain links TRBV6-1 to TRBJ1-1, with D hard to call. The CDR3 sequence is 13 residues long. Trimming left V 4 bases short and J 10 bases short, with 16 bases between. Germline CDR1 and CDR2: MNHNS and SASEGT.

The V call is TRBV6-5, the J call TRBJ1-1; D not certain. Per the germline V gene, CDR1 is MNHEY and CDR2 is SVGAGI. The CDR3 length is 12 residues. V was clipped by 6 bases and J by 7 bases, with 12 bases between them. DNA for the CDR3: TGTGCCAGCAGCCGCTCCCCGGGTGAAGCTTTCTTT. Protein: CASSRSPGEAFF.

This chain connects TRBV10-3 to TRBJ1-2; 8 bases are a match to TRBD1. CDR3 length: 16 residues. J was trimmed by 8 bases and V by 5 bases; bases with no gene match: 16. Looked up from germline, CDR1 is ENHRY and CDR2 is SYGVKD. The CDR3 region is CAISLQTFQGARGYTF. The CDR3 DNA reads TGTGCCATCAGTCTCCAAACCTTCCAGGGGGCGCGAGGCTACACCTTC.

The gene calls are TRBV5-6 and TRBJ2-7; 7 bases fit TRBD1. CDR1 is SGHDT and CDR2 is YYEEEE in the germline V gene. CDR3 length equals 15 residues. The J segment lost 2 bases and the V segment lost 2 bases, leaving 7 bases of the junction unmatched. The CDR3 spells CASSFLDRSTYEQYF. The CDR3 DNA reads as TGTGCCAGCAGCTTCCTGGACAGGTCAACCTACGAGCAGTACTTC. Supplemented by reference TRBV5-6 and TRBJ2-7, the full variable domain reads DAGVTQSPTHLIKTRGQQVTLRCSPKSGHDTVSWYQQALGQGPQFIFQYYEEEERQRGNFPDRFSGHQFPNYSSELNVNALLLGDSALYLCASSFLDRSTYEQYFGPGTRLTVT.

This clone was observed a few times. This chain's CDR3 is CASSLTFSGLHF. CDR3 bases: TGTGCCAGCAGCTTGACGTTTAGCGGCCTCCACTTT. The rearrangement joins TRBV7-2 to TRBJ1-6; D is unclear. Trimming cost V 3 bases and J 15 bases, with 12 bases left between them. The CDR3 extends over 12 amino acids. In germline, CDR1 is SGHTA, CDR2 FQGNSA.

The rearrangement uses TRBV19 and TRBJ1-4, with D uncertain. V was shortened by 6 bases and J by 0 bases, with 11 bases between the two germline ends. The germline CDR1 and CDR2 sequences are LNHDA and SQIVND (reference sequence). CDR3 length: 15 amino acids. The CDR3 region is CASSGIHATNEKLFF. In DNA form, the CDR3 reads TGTGCCAGTAGCGGGATACATGCAACTAATGAAAAACTGTTTTTT.

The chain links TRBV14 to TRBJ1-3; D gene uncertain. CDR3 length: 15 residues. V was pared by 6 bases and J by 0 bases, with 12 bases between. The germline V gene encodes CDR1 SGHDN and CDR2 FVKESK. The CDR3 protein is CASSGLSRSGNTIYF. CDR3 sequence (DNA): TGTGCCAGCAGTGGCCTGTCTCGCTCTGGAAACACCATATATTTT. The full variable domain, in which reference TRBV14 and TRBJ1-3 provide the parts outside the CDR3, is EAGVTQFPSHSVIEKGQTVTLRCDPISGHDNLYWYRRVMGKEIKFLLHFVKESKQDESGMPNNRFLAERTGGTYSTLKVQPAELEDSGVYFCASSGLSRSGNTIYFGEGSWLTVV.

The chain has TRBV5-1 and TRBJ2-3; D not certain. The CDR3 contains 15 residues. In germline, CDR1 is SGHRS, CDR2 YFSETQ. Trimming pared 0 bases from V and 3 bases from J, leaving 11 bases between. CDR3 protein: CASSLAVLSTDTQYF. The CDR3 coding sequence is TGCGCCAGCAGCTTGGCCGTACTATCGACAGATACGCAGTATTTT. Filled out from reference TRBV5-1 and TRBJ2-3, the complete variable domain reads KAGVTQTPRYLIKTRGQQVTLSCSPISGHRSVSWYQQTPGQGLQFLFEYFSETQRNKGNFPGRFSGRQFSNSRSEMNVSTLELGDSALYLCASSLAVLSTDTQYFGPGTRLTVL.

CDR3 region: CASSRDRGTNEQFF. The CDR3 nucleotides are TGTGCCAGTAGTCGGGACAGGGGAACCAATGAGCAGTTCTTC. The gene calls are TRBV19 and TRBJ2-1, with 10 nucleotides matching TRBD1. The CDR3 loop spans 14 amino acids. Germline V gene data show CDR1 as LNHDA and CDR2 as SQIVND (reference sequence). Germline trimming cut 5 bases from V and 6 bases from J; bases unmatched to any gene: 4.

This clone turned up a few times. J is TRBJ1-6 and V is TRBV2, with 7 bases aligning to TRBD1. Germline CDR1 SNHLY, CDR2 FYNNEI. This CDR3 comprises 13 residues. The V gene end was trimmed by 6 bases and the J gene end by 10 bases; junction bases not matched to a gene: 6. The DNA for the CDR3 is TGTGCCAGCAGCACAGGGGCTGAGTCACCCCTCCACTTT. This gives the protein CASSTGAESPLHF.

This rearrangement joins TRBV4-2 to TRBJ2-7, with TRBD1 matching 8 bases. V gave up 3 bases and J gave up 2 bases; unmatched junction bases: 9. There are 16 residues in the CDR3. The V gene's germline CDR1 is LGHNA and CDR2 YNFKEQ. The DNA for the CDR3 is TGTGCCAGCAGCCAGGCTGAGGGGACAGGAGCCTACGAGCAGTACTTC. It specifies CASSQAEGTGAYEQYF.

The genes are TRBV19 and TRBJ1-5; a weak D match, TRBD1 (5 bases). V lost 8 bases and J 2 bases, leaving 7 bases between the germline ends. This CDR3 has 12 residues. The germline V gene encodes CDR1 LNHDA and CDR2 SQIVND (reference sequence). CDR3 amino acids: CASRGGNQPQHF. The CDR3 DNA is TGTGCCAGTCGGGGGGGCAATCAGCCCCAGCATTTT.

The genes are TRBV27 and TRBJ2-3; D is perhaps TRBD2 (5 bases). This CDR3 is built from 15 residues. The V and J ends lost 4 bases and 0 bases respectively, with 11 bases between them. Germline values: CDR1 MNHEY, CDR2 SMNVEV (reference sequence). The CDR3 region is CASSSLGSSTDTQYF. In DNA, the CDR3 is TGTGCCAGCAGTTCACTAGGTAGTAGCACAGATACGCAGTATTTT.

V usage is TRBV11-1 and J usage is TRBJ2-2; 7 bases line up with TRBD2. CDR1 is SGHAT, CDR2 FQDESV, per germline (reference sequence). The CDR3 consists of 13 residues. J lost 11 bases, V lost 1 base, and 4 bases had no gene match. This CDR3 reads CASSLGWTSELFF. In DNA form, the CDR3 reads TGTGCCAGCAGCTTAGGGTGGACTAGTGAGCTGTTTTTT.

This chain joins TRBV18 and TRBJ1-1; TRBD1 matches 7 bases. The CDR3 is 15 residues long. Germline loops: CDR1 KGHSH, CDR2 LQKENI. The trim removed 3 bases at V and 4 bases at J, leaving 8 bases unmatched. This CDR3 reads CASSPSRGTSTEAFF. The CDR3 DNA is TGTGCCAGCTCACCTTCCAGGGGGACGAGCACTGAAGCTTTCTTT.

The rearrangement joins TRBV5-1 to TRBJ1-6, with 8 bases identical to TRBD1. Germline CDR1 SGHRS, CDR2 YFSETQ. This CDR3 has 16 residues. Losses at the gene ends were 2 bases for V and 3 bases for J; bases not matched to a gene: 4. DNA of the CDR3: TGCGCCAGCAGCTTACAACAGGGGGGCTATAATTCACCCCTCCACTTT. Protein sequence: CASSLQQGGYNSPLHF.

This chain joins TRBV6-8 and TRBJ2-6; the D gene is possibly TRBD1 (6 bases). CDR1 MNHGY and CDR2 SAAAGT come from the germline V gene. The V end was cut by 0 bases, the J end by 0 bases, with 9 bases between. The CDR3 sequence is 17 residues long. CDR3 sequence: CASSYSGAGSGANVLTF. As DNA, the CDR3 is TGTGCCAGCAGTTACTCGGGGGCGGGCTCTGGGGCCAACGTCCTGACTTTC.

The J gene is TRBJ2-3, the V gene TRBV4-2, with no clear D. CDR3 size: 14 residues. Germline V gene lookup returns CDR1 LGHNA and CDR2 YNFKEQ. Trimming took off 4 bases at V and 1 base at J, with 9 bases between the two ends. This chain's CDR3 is CASSPLVGTDTQYF. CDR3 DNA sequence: TGTGCCAGCAGCCCGCTAGTTGGCACAGATACGCAGTATTTT.